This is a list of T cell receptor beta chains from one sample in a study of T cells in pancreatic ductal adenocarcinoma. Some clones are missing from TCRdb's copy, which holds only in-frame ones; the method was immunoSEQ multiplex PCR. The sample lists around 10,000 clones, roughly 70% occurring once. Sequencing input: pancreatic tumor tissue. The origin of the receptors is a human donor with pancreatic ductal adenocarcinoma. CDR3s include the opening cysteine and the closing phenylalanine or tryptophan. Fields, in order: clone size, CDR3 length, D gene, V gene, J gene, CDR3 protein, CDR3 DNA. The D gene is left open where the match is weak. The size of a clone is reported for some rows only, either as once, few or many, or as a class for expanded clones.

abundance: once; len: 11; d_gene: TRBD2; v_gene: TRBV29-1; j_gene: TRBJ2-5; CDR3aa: CSGLAPETQYF; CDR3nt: TGCAGCGGACTAGCGCCAGAGACCCAGTACTTC
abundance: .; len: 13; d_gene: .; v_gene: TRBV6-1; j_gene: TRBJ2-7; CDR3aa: CASTLTLGDEQYF; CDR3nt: TGTGCCAGCACCCTAACACTAGGTGACGAGCAGTACTTC
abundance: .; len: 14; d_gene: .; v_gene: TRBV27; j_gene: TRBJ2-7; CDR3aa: CASSLGQGGHEQYF; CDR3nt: TGTGCCAGCAGTTTGGGGCAGGGGGGCCACGAGCAGTACTTC
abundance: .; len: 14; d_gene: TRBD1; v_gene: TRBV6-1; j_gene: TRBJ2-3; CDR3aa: CASRGQGWPDTQYF; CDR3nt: TGTGCCAGCAGGGGACAGGGGTGGCCAGATACGCAGTATTTT
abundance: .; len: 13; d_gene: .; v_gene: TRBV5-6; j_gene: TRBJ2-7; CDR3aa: CASSLSSVYEQYF; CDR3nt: TGTGCCAGCAGCTTGTCGAGCGTCTACGAGCAGTACTTC
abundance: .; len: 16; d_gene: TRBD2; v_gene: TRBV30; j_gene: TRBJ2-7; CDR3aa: CAWSKLAGPRAYEQYF; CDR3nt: TGTGCCTGGAGTAAACTAGCGGGACCCAGGGCCTACGAGCAGTACTTC
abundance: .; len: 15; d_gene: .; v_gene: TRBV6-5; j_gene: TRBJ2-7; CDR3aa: CASSLSQGSAYEQYF; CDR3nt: TGTGCCAGCAGTCTATCTCAGGGGAGTGCCTACGAGCAGTACTTC
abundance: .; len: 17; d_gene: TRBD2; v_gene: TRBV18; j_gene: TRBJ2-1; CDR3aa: CASSSTGTSGTYNEQFF; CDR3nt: TGTGCCAGCTCAAGTACCGGGACTAGCGGGACCTACAATGAGCAGTTCTTC
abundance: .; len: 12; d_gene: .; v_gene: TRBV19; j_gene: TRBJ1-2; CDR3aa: CASSIHNYGYTF; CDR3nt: TGTGCCAGTAGTATACACAACTATGGCTACACCTTC
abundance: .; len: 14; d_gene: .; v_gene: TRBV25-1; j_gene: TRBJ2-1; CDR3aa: CASMGGESYNEQFF; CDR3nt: TGTGCCAGCATGGGGGGAGAGTCCTACAATGAGCAGTTCTTC
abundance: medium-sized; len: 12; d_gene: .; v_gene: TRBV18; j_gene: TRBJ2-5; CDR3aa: CASSPQDETQYF; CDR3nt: TGTGCCAGCTCACCACAAGACGAGACCCAGTACTTC
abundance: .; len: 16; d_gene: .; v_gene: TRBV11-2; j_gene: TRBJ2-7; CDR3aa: CASSSPGHMSSYEQYF; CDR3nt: TGTGCCAGCAGCTCACCGGGACACATGAGCTCCTACGAGCAGTACTTT
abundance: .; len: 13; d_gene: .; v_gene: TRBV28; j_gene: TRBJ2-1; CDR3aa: CASRGRDYNEQFF; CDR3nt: TGTGCCAGCAGGGGGCGGGATTACAATGAGCAGTTCTTC
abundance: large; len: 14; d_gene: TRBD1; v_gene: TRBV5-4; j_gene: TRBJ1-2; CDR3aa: CASSLQGRDYGYTF; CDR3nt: TGTGCCAGCAGCTTACAGGGGAGAGACTATGGCTACACCTTC
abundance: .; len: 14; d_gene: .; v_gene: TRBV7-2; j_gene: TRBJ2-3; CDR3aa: CASSPQGRGDTQYF; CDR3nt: TGTGCCAGCAGCCCACAGGGCCGAGGGGATACGCAGTATTTT
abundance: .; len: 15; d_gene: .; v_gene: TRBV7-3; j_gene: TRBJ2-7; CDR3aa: CASSREAGTGYEQYF; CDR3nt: TGTGCCAGCAGCCGCGAGGCAGGGACTGGGTACGAGCAGTACTTC
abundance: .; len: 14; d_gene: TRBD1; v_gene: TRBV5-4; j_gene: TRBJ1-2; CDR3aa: CASSSRTGEGGYTF; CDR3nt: TGTGCCAGCAGCTCGCGTACAGGGGAGGGTGGCTACACCTTC
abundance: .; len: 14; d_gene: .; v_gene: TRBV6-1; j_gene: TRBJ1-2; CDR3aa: CASTRQGPAYGYTF; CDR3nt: TGTGCCAGCACCCGGCAGGGGCCCGCCTATGGCTACACCTTC
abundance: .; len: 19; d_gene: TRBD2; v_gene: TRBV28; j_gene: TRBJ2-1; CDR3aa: CASRAPGTSGSSSYNEQFF; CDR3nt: TGTGCCAGCAGGGCCCCCGGGACTAGCGGATCCAGCTCCTACAATGAGCAGTTCTTC
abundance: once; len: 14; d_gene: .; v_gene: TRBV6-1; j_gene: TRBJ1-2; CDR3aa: CASITGPYTAGYTF; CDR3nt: TGTGCCAGCATAACGGGGCCGTACACGGCAGGCTACACCTTC
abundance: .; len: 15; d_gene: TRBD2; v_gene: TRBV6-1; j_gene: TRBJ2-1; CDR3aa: CASNPETSGSGEQFF; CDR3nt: TGTGCCAGCAATCCCGAGACTAGCGGGAGTGGTGAGCAGTTCTTC
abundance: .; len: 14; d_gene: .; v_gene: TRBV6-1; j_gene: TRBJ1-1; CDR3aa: CASSEDSVWTEAFF; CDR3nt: TGTGCCAGCAGCGAGGACAGCGTATGGACTGAAGCTTTCTTT
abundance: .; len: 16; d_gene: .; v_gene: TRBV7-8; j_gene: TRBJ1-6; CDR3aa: CASSQRGVSYNSPLHF; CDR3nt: TGTGCCAGCAGCCAAAGGGGGGTATCCTATAATTCACCCCTCCACTTT